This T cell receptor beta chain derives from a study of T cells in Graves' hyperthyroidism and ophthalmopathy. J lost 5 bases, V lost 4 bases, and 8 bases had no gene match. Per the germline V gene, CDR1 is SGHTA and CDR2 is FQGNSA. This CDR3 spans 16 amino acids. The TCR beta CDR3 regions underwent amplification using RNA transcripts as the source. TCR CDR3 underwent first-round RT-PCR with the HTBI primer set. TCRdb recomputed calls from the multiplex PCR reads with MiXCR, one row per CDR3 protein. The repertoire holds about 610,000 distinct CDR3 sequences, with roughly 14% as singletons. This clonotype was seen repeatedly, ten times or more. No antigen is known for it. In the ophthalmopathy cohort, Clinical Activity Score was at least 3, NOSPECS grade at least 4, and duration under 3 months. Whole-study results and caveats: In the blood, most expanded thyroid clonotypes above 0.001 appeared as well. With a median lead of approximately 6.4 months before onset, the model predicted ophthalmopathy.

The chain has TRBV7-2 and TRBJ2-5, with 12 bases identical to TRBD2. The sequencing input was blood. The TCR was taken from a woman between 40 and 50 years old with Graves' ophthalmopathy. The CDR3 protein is CASSWPLAGGRETQYF. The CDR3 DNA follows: TGTGCCAGCAGCTGGCCCCTAGCGGGAGGGAGGGAGACCCAGTACTTC. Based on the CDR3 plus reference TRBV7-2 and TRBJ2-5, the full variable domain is GAGVSQSPSNKVTEKGKDVELRCDPISGHTALYWYRQSLGQGLEFLIYFQGNSAPDKSGLPSDRFSAERTGGSVSTLTIQRTQQEDSAVYLCASSWPLAGGRETQYFGPGTRLLVL.